The TCR beta chain under discussion was sequenced for a study of blood T cell repertoires in COVID-19. For the study at large: Sites across the United States, Italy and Spain contributed samples from acute and convalescent COVID-19. In each case, the material was cDNA or gDNA derived from T cells, B-cell-depleted T cells, or PBMCs.

Germline V gives CDR1 KGHDR, CDR2 SFDVKD. V dropped 1 base and J dropped 6; count of bases not matched to a gene: 3. The CDR3 contains 15 residues. Study processing details: Reference gene primer amplification gave nucleated cell count estimates. Clones were sequenced by immunoSEQ multiplex PCR, and TCRdb holds only the in-frame ones, with some missing. D and trimming come from the DNA, and the V and J calls and clone size come from that table. The sample yields over 45,000 clones, about three quarters seen once. The J gene is TRBJ2-4, the V gene TRBV24-1, with 9 bases matching TRBD2. The sample was peripheral blood. The sequence came from a human donor with active or convalescent COVID-19. The donor label of this sample is uncertain. CDR3 coding DNA: TGTGCCACCAGTGATTTTAGCGGGGGACGAAACATTCAGTACTTC. Residues: CATSDFSGGRNIQYF.